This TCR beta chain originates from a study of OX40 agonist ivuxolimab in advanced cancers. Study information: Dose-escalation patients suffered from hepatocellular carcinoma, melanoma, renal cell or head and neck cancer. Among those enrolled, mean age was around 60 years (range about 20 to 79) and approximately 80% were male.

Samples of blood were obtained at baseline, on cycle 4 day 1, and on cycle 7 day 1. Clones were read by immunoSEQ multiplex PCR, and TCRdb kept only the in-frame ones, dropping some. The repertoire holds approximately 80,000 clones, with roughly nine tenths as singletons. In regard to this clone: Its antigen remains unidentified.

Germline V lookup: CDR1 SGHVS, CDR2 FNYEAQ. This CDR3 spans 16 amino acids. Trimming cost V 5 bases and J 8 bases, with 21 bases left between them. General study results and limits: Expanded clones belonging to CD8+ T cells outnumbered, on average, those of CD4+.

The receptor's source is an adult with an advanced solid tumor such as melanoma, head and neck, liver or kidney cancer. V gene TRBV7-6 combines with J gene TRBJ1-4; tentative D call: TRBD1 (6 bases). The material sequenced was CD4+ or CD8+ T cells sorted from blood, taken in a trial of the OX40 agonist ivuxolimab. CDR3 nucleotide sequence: TGTGCCAGCAGCCACCCCTTGAGGGGGGCCGAAGAAAAACTGTTTTTT. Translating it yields CASSHPLRGAEEKLFF. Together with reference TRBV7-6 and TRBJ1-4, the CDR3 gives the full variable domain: GAGVSQSPRYKVTKRGQDVALRCDPISGHVSLYWYRQALGQGPEFLTYFNYEAQQDKSGLPNDRFSAERPEGSISTLTIQRTEQRDSAMYRCASSHPLRGAEEKLFFGSGTQLSVL.